This T cell receptor beta chain comes out of a study of T cells in localized non-small cell lung cancer (dated by TCRdb to 2019 to 2021). At the level of the whole study: The study analyzed T cell repertoires of about 230 early-stage NSCLC patients, comparing tumors and uninvolved tumor-adjacent lungs. All 220 or so NSCLC patients in the cohort were treatment-naive and had localized lung tumors that were resected. The mean age of the NSCLC patients was less than 70 years, with 130 or so men and around 100 women.

TCR beta CDR3 regions were sequenced from DNA using the immunoSEQ Assay. The published analysis was carried out like this. To compute T cell density, TCR beta template counts were normalized to usable DNA, which was estimated by amplifying housekeeping genes. Richness was estimated with the preseqR package, extrapolating to 400,000 templates for PBMC samples and 120,000 templates for tissue samples. Clonality was defined by subtracting Pielou's evenness from one. To identify tissue-enriched TCRs, differential abundance testing was run on productive amino-acid clonotypes with a minimum total count of 5 and an alpha of 0.1. The Jaccard Index and the Morisita Overlap Index were used to measure how much the repertoires overlapped between compartments. GLIPH grouped TCR beta CDR3s together with public tetramer-defined viral CDR3s, and a viral motif had to include at least three viral sequences and show V-gene enrichment. TCRdb limited this immuneACCESS table to in-frame rearrangements with V and J called. A share of clones is missing; checked studies link under half to unresolved V genes, and the rest is unexplained. Clonal size and the V and J genes are those of that table, whereas D and trimming came from the DNA. This sample holds roughly 48,000 clones; 70% to 80% were observed only once. The ten largest make up less than 20% of the sample.

At diagnosis, tumor, uninvolved tumor-adjacent lung and peripheral blood were collected and then preserved as a mix of FFPE and fresh-frozen material. For TCR repertoire profiling, blood samples were analyzed in the form of peripheral blood mononuclear cells. What the study reported, not specific to this receptor: Multi-region tumor sequencing was not performed, so intratumor heterogeneity could not be excluded. Uninvolved tumor-adjacent lung showed the highest T cell clonality, higher than tumor, which suggests more focused antigenic responses in the uninvolved tumor-adjacent lung. Higher T cell density in blood was associated with longer overall survival, whereas higher clonality in adjacent lung was associated with shorter survival. Because of the exploratory design, TCR variables were selected using unadjusted p-values without false-discovery rate correction. A median of roughly 60 of the top 100 tumor clones turned up in the paired uninvolved adjacent lung, and under 30 of those clones also ranked among the top 100 of that same adjacent lung.

On this clone: Its recognized antigen is unknown. The record has no base qualities; no much larger clone is one base away.

Including the terminal cysteine and phenylalanine, the CDR3 comprises 14 residues. The read is trimmed to its CDR3 DNA, 42 bases read in frame from base 1. V lost 1 base and J lost 6 bases; the stretch between them is 10 bases long. The germline V gene (reference sequence) specifies LNHDA as CDR1 and SQIVND as CDR2. The V and J segments used are TRBV19 and TRBJ1-5, with an unclear D gene assignment. The TCR comes from a man aged 35 to 69 with stage I squamous cell lung carcinoma. This sample comprised peripheral blood, obtained before any cancer treatment. The nucleotides are TGTGCCAGTAGTATAGTAGGCGGATCTCAGCCCCAGCATTTT. It is translated as CASSIVGGSQPQHF.